These T cell receptor beta chains were read from a single sample in a study of T-cell reconstitution after alpha-beta-depleted transplantation in children. From the PCR reads, TCRdb called clonotypes with MiXCR, one entry per CDR3 protein. The sample yields tens of thousands of distinct CDR3 sequences, about a sixth seen once. The sequences come from PBMCs, mostly from graft donor cells, collected 360 days after TCRalphabeta/CD19-depleted stem cell transplant. Receptors originate from a male patient aged 2 to 9 who had a stem cell transplant for acute lymphoblastic leukemia, so the T cells may come from the graft donor. Both conserved end residues are part of each CDR3. D genes are given only for firm matches. Expanded clones get a size class; other rows say once, few or many, or leave the size out.

v_call: TRBV20-1; j_call: TRBJ1-1; clone_size: few; d_call: NA; cdr3_aa: CSAYRVGTEAFF; cdr3_nt: TGCAGTGCTTACAGGGTTGGCACTGAAGCTTTCTTT
v_call: TRBV27; j_call: TRBJ2-1; clone_size: few; d_call: TRBD2; cdr3_aa: CASRTSGRYNEQFF; cdr3_nt: TGTGCCAGCAGAACTAGCGGGAGGTACAATGAGCAGTTCTTC
v_call: TRBV7-2; j_call: TRBJ2-5; clone_size: many; d_call: NA; cdr3_aa: CASSLVELVGGTQYF; cdr3_nt: TGTGCCAGCAGCTTAGTAGAACTAGTTGGGGGGACCCAGTACTTC
v_call: TRBV11-3; j_call: TRBJ2-1; clone_size: many; d_call: NA; cdr3_aa: CASSLVLPGNEQFF; cdr3_nt: TGTGCCAGCAGCTTAGTTCTCCCGGGGAATGAGCAGTTCTTC
v_call: TRBV5-1; j_call: TRBJ2-1; clone_size: NA; d_call: NA; cdr3_aa: CASSFGGGSSYNEQFF; cdr3_nt: TGCGCCAGCAGCTTTGGGGGAGGCAGCTCCTACAATGAGCAGTTCTTC
v_call: TRBV11-3; j_call: TRBJ2-3; clone_size: NA; d_call: NA; cdr3_aa: CASRHGGPDTQYF; cdr3_nt: TGTGCCAGCAGACATGGGGGGCCGGATACGCAGTATTTT
v_call: TRBV29-1; j_call: TRBJ2-1; clone_size: NA; d_call: NA; cdr3_aa: CSVAPGVPRNEQFF; cdr3_nt: TGCAGCGTTGCCCCGGGAGTTCCGCGAAATGAGCAGTTCTTC
v_call: TRBV29-1; j_call: TRBJ2-5; clone_size: few; d_call: TRBD2; cdr3_aa: CSVMGYGRAKTQYF; cdr3_nt: TGCAGCGTTATGGGGTACGGGAGGGCGAAGACCCAGTACTTC
v_call: TRBV5-5; j_call: TRBJ2-2; clone_size: NA; d_call: TRBD2; cdr3_aa: CASSLGLAGRTGELFF; cdr3_nt: TGTGCCAGCAGCTTGGGACTAGCGGGAAGGACCGGGGAGCTGTTTTTT
v_call: TRBV3-1; j_call: TRBJ2-7; clone_size: NA; d_call: TRBD2; cdr3_aa: CASNGRSSYEQYF; cdr3_nt: TGTGCCAGCAACGGGAGGAGCTCCTACGAGCAGTACTTC
v_call: TRBV20-1; j_call: TRBJ2-3; clone_size: NA; d_call: NA; cdr3_aa: CSAGEWGNSDTQYF; cdr3_nt: TGCAGTGCTGGCGAATGGGGAAATTCAGATACGCAGTATTTT
v_call: TRBV20-1; j_call: TRBJ2-7; clone_size: few; d_call: NA; cdr3_aa: CSASRADYEQYF; cdr3_nt: TGCAGTGCTAGCCGAGCAGACTACGAGCAGTACTTC
v_call: TRBV5-1; j_call: TRBJ2-7; clone_size: few; d_call: NA; cdr3_aa: CASSFKGGSYEQYF; cdr3_nt: TGCGCCAGCAGCTTCAAGGGGGGTAGCTACGAGCAGTACTTC
v_call: TRBV19; j_call: TRBJ1-5; clone_size: few; d_call: NA; cdr3_aa: CASSILRGVQPQHF; cdr3_nt: TGTGCCAGTAGTATCCTCCGTGGTGTTCAGCCCCAGCATTTT